One and the same sample provided the 23 T cell receptor beta chains below, sequenced in a study of T-cell reconstitution after alpha-beta-depleted transplantation in children. The TCRbeta library incorporated unique molecular identifiers. Via MiXCR, TCRdb re-called the PCR reads, giving one row per CDR3 protein. The sample shows about 610,000 distinct CDR3 sequences, 10% to 13% of them seen only once. The sequencing here drew on PBMCs from the stem cell graft donor, taken from the stem cell graft. The receptors were gathered from a human donor who donated a stem cell graft to a child with acute myeloid leukemia.

The sample holds a few counts of this clonotype. The rearrangement joins TRBV7-2 to TRBJ2-3; TRBD1 might be the D (6 bases). Between the trimmed V and J ends, which lost 2 bases and 6 bases, there was a span of 12 bases. The CDR3 runs 14 residues. Germline CDR1 is SGHTA and CDR2 is FQGNSA. CDR3 amino acids: CASSLNGQPDTQYF. CDR3 DNA sequence: TGTGCCAGCAGCTTAAACGGACAGCCGGATACGCAGTATTTT.

The V gene is TRBV9, the J gene TRBJ2-7; D tentatively reads TRBD1 or TRBD2 (5 bases each). From germline, CDR1 is SGDLS and CDR2 YYNGEE. V gave up 5 bases and J gave up 1 base, with 13 bases separating them. This CDR3 has 14 amino acids. CDR3 bases: TGTGCCAGCAGGCCTACCGGGACGTCCTACGAGCAGTACTTC. This translates into CASRPTGTSYEQYF.

The chain is built from TRBV12-3 or TRBV12-4 and TRBJ2-7; a weak D match, TRBD2 (6 bases). The length of the CDR3 is 15 residues. The ends were cut back, 6 bases at V and 0 bases at J, with 15 bases in the middle. DNA for the CDR3: TGTGCCAGCAGCCGAGAGGCGGGGAGCTCCTACGAGCAGTACTTC. Its translation is CASSREAGSSYEQYF.

This clonotype occurred once. The gene calls are TRBV29-1 and TRBJ2-5, with D possibly TRBD1 on 5 matching bases. Trimming left V 2 bases short and J 2 bases short, with 12 bases between. The CDR3 length is 14 residues. Germline V gene sequence: CDR1 SQVTM, CDR2 ANQGSEA. The CDR3 nucleotides read TGCAGCGTTGAACCGACAGACCCGCAAGAGACCCAGTACTTC. Protein sequence: CSVEPTDPQETQYF.

This CDR3 is CASSEGQGGKTHGYTF. The CDR3 nucleotides read TGTGCCAGCAGTGAGGGACAGGGCGGAAAAACCCATGGCTACACCTTC. This chain joins TRBV28 and TRBJ1-2, with TRBD1 matching 9 bases. With 5 bases clipped from V and 6 bases from J, the junction kept 13 bases outside the gene matches. This CDR3 has 16 residues. Germline V gene data show CDR1 as MDHEN and CDR2 as SYDVKM.

V and J are TRBV12-3 or TRBV12-4 and TRBJ2-1; 12 bases are a match to TRBD2. This CDR3 has 18 residues. V lost 8 bases to trimming and J lost 3 bases; unmatched junction nucleotides: 14. The CDR3 is CASCSLMSLAGGYNEQFF. The CDR3 DNA sequence: TGTGCCAGCTGTTCGTTGATGTCACTAGCGGGAGGCTACAATGAGCAGTTCTTC.

This clonotype has a handful of counts. J is TRBJ1-1 and V is TRBV5-1; D ambiguous. The CDR3 consists of 14 residues. V shed 4 bases and J shed 1 base, with 11 bases lying between them. CDR1 is SGHRS, CDR2 YFSETQ, per germline. In DNA, the CDR3 is TGCGCCAGCAGCGCCGATCACAAGAACACTGAAGCTTTCTTT. Encoded protein: CASSADHKNTEAFF.

This clonotype showed up many times. V and J are TRBV4-3 and TRBJ2-5, with D perhaps matching TRBD1 (6 bases). Germline loops: CDR1 LGHNA, CDR2 YSLEER. V was pared by 0 bases and J by 1 base, with 15 bases between. This CDR3 is built from 17 residues. The CDR3 region is CASSQDPPGALQETQYF. In DNA form, the CDR3 reads TGCGCCAGCAGCCAAGATCCGCCAGGGGCCCTCCAAGAGACCCAGTACTTC.

The sample holds many counts of this clonotype. The chain is built from TRBV4-3 and TRBJ2-7; D remains unclear. Germline assignment: CDR1 LGHNA and CDR2 YSLEER. V lost 0 bases and J 3 bases, leaving 12 bases between the germline ends. The CDR3 sequence is 15 residues long. The CDR3, as DNA: TGCGCCAGCAGCCAAGATCGATACACCGACTACGAGCAGTACTTC. This codes for CASSQDRYTDYEQYF.

This clonotype has at least ten counts. The V and J genes are TRBV6-2 or TRBV6-3 and TRBJ2-7; 7 positions agree with TRBD1. Unmatched junction bases numbered 7, after V lost 2 bases and J lost 6 bases. This CDR3 spans 14 amino acids. Looked up from germline, CDR1 is MNHEY and CDR2 is SVGEGT. The CDR3 is CASSYQGQVGEQYF. The CDR3 DNA follows: TGTGCCAGCAGTTACCAAGGACAGGTTGGCGAGCAGTACTTC.

The chain joins TRBV29-1 to TRBJ2-7; 9 bases align to TRBD1. CDR3 length: 14 residues. The trim removed 2 bases at V and 2 bases at J, leaving 4 bases unmatched. CDR1 and CDR2 from the germline V gene are SQVTM and ANQGSEA. This chain's CDR3 is CSVELGQGPYEQYF. The CDR3 DNA sequence: TGCAGCGTTGAACTGGGACAGGGACCCTACGAGCAGTACTTC.

A few counts support this clonotype. The chain recombines TRBV2 with TRBJ2-1, with 9 bases aligning to TRBD2. Unmatched junction bases numbered 6, after V lost 4 bases and J lost 5 bases. Germline CDR1 is SNHLY and CDR2 is FYNNEI. The CDR3 runs 15 residues. CDR3 coding DNA: TGTGCCAGCAGTGCTATTAGCGGGAGTAACAATGAGCAGTTCTTC. Protein: CASSAISGSNNEQFF.

Many counts were recorded for this clonotype. V usage is TRBV5-4 and J usage is TRBJ2-3; TRBD1 agrees at 8 bases. The CDR3 length is 15 residues. The J segment lost 2 bases and the V segment lost 5 bases, leaving 7 bases of the junction unmatched. Germline assignment: CDR1 SGHNT and CDR2 YYREEE (reference sequence). CDR3 sequence: CASSMTGVFTDTQYF. In nucleotides, the CDR3 is TGTGCCAGCAGTATGACAGGGGTCTTCACAGATACGCAGTATTTT.

This chain connects TRBV20-1 to TRBJ2-5; 7 bases agree with TRBD2. The CDR3 totals 15 residues. Germline trimming cut 2 bases from V and 5 bases from J; bases unmatched to any gene: 11. Germline V gene data show CDR1 as DFQATT and CDR2 as SNEGSKA (reference sequence). CDR3: CSARPPGGGRETQYF. In DNA, the CDR3 is TGCAGTGCTAGACCCCCTGGCGGGGGACGGGAGACCCAGTACTTC.

The CDR3: CASSPGGSGSTDTQYF. As DNA, the CDR3 is TGCGCCAGCAGCCCGGGGGGGTCCGGGAGCACAGATACGCAGTATTTT. This chain joins TRBV5-1 and TRBJ2-3; TRBD2 matches at 8 bases. V was pared by 4 bases and J by 0 bases, with 7 bases of the junction left unmatched. CDR3 length: 16 residues. Per the germline V gene, CDR1 is SGHRS and CDR2 is YFSETQ.

Only a few counts were recorded for this clonotype. The CDR3 loop reads CASSQEQLAGELFF. The CDR3, as DNA: TGCGCCAGCAGCCAAGAGCAACTAGCCGGGGAGCTGTTTTTT. The chain employs TRBV4-3 and TRBJ2-2, with D maybe TRBD2 (5 bases). Deletions cut 0 bases from V and 6 bases from J, with 8 bases between. The germline V gene has CDR1 LGHNA and CDR2 YSLEER. The CDR3 has 14 residues.

This clonotype came up a few times. The chain employs TRBV29-1 and TRBJ2-5; D might be TRBD1 (5 bases). The length of the CDR3 is 12 residues. The V and J ends lost 5 bases and 1 base respectively, with 8 bases between them. Germline values: CDR1 SQVTM, CDR2 ANQGSEA. CDR3 region: CSVRTRQETQYF. The CDR3 nucleotides are TGCAGCGTTAGGACACGCCAAGAGACCCAGTACTTC. The full variable domain, with the rest looked up from reference TRBV29-1 and TRBJ2-5, is SAVISQKPSRDICQRGTSLTIQCQVDSQVTMMFWYRQQPGQSLTLIATANQGSEATYESGFVIDKFPISRPNLTFSTLTVSNMSPEDSSIYLCSVRTRQETQYFGPGTRLLVL.

A few counts support this clonotype. The chain links TRBV3-1 to TRBJ2-3; 7 nucleotides match TRBD2. The CDR3 totals 16 residues. V dropped 3 bases and J dropped 2; count of bases not matched to a gene: 8. CDR1 is LGHDT, CDR2 YNNKEL, per germline (reference sequence). DNA for the CDR3: TGTGCCAGCAGCCAGGTGCGCGGGAGCATCACAGATACGCAGTATTTT. Translated: CASSQVRGSITDTQYF.

Only a few counts were recorded for this clonotype. This chain links TRBV20-1 with TRBJ2-7, with 10 bases identical to TRBD2. J was trimmed by 6 bases and V by 3 bases; bases with no gene match: 8. Per germline, CDR1 DFQATT and CDR2 SNEGSKA (reference sequence). The CDR3 spans 14 residues. The CDR3 is CSARGSGRAGEQYF. The DNA of the CDR3 is TGCAGTGCTAGGGGGAGCGGGAGGGCCGGCGAGCAGTACTTC.

There are a few counts of this clonotype. This sequence joins TRBV5-1 and TRBJ2-1, with TRBD2 identical over 11 bases. CDR3 length: 14 residues. The germline V gene has CDR1 SGHRS and CDR2 YFSETQ. The V gene end was trimmed by 8 bases and the J gene end by 6 bases; junction bases not matched to a gene: 7. In DNA, the CDR3 is TGCGCCAGTCCGACTAGCGGGAAAGTCAATGAGCAGTTCTTC. This translates into CASPTSGKVNEQFF.

J is TRBJ2-3 and V is TRBV20-1, with 11 bases aligning to TRBD2. This CDR3 contains 20 residues. CDR1 and CDR2 from the germline V gene are DFQATT and SNEGSKA (reference sequence). After removal of 3 bases from V and 0 bases from J, the junction contained 17 bases not matched to a gene. CDR3 sequence (DNA): TGCAGTGCTAGGGAGCTTCTAGCGGGAGGCCGCCGGACTAGCACAGATACGCAGTATTTT. Encoded protein: CSARELLAGGRRTSTDTQYF.

This clonotype appeared many times. The chain combines TRBV20-1 with TRBJ2-1; 10 bases match TRBD2. The CDR3 is made up of 13 amino acids. J was trimmed by 10 bases and V by 4 bases; bases with no gene match: 7. CDR1 DFQATT and CDR2 SNEGSKA come from the germline V gene (reference sequence). The CDR3 DNA follows: TGCAGTGCTACTAGCGGGAGTATCAACGAGCAGTTCTTC. Translated, it gives CSATSGSINEQFF.

This clonotype was detected a few times. The rearrangement joins TRBV15 to TRBJ2-7, with TRBD2 as a possible D gene (6 bases). There are 16 residues in the CDR3. Trimming took off 0 bases at V and 0 bases at J, with 12 bases between the two ends. Germline V CDR1 and CDR2: LNHNV, YYDKDF (reference sequence). The CDR3 nucleotides are TGTGCCACCAGCAGAGATGATTCACTAGCCTCCTACGAGCAGTACTTC. Translating gives CATSRDDSLASYEQYF.